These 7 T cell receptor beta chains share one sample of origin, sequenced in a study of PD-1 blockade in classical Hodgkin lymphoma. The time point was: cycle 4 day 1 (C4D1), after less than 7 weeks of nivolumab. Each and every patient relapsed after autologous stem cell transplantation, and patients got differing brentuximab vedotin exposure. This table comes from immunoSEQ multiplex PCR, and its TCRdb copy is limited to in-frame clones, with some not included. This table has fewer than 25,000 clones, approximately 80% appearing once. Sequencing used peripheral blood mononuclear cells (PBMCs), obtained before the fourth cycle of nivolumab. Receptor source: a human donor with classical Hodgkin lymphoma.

CDR3 sequence: CASSILTGSYEQYF. In nucleotides, the CDR3 is TGTGCCAGCAGTATTCTGACAGGGAGCTACGAGCAGTACTTC. The rearrangement joins TRBV27 to TRBJ2-7; 7 nucleotides line up with TRBD1. Trimming removed 5 bases from V and 3 bases from J; junction bases left unmatched: 7. Germline CDR1 MNHEY, CDR2 SMNVEV (reference sequence). The CDR3 totals 14 residues.

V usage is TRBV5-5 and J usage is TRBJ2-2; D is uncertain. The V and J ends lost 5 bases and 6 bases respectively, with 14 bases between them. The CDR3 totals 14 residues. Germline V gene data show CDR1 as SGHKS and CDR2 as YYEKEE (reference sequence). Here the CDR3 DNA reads TGTGCCAGCAGGGCCCTCAGTTACTCCGGGGAGCTGTTTTTT. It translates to CASRALSYSGELFF.

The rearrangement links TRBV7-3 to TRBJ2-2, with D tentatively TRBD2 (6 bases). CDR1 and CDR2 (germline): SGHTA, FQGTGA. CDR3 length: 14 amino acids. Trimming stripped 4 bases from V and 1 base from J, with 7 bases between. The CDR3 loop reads CASSSTRNTGELFF. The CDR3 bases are TGTGCCAGCAGCTCGACTAGGAACACCGGGGAGCTGTTTTTT.

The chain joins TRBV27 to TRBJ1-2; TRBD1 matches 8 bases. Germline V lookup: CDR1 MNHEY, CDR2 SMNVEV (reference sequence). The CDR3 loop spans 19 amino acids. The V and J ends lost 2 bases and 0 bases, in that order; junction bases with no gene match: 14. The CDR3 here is CASSLSILGQVLANYGYTF. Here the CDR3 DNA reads TGTGCCAGCAGTTTAAGCATCTTGGGACAGGTCTTAGCTAACTATGGCTACACCTTC.

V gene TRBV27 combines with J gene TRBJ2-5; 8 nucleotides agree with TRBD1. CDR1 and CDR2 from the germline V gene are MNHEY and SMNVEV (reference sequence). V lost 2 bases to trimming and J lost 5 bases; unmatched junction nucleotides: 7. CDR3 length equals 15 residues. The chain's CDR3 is CASSLRDRGWETQYF. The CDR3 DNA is TGTGCCAGCAGTTTACGTGACAGGGGCTGGGAGACCCAGTACTTC.

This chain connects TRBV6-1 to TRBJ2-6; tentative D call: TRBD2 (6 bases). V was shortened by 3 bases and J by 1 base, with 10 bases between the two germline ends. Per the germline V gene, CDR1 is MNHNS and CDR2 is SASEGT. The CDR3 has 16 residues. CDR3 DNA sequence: TGTGCCAGCAGTGAGGGAGGTGGTTCTGGGGCCAACGTCCTGACTTTC. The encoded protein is CASSEGGGSGANVLTF.

For the CDR3, the DNA is TGTGCCAGCAAGTCCAATGTAGGGGGGCCGGGCGGCTACACCTTC. Translation: CASKSNVGGPGGYTF. V and J are TRBV2 and TRBJ1-2, with D maybe TRBD1 (6 bases). V was clipped by 7 bases and J by 8 bases, with 23 bases between them. The CDR3 consists of 15 residues. Germline V gives CDR1 SNHLY, CDR2 FYNNEI.